Each of the 30 T cell receptor beta chains below was sequenced from the same sample in a study of cytotoxic CD8 clonotypes in ibrutinib-treated CLL. Method: immunoSEQ multiplex PCR; TCRdb's copy keeps in-frame clones and lacks some. The profile shows about 84,000 clones, around 84% of them singletons. The sample consisted of PBMCs, taken before ibrutinib treatment. The receptors were sampled from a human donor with chronic lymphocytic leukemia.

The rearrangement uses TRBV12-5 and TRBJ1-1; D uncertain. This CDR3 region has 12 residues. The germline V gene has CDR1 LGHNT and CDR2 FRNRAP. V lost 4 bases and J lost 2, with 5 bases in between. The CDR3 here is CASGSYNTEAFF. The CDR3 DNA reads TGTGCTAGTGGTTCCTATAACACTGAAGCTTTCTTT.

The V gene is TRBV28, the J gene TRBJ2-7, with D possibly matching TRBD1 (6 bases). The CDR3 sequence is 12 residues long. The V end lost 6 bases, the J end lost 6 bases, and 12 bases lay between the germline ends. CDR1 is MDHEN and CDR2 is SYDVKM in the germline V gene. The CDR3 protein is CASRLGHSEQYF. For the CDR3, the DNA is TGTGCCAGCAGGTTGGGACACAGCGAGCAGTACTTC. The complete variable domain, with remaining parts taken from reference TRBV28 and TRBJ2-7, reads DVKVTQSSRYLVKRTGEKVFLECVQDMDHENMFWYRQDPGLGLRLIYFSYDVKMKEKGDIPEGYSVSREKKERFSLILESASTNQTSMYLCASRLGHSEQYFGPGTRLTVT.

V gene TRBV5-1 combines with J gene TRBJ2-7, with D uncertain. Germline CDR1 SGHRS, CDR2 YFSETQ. This CDR3 has 14 amino acids. The germline V and J ends were trimmed by 0 bases and 2 bases, with 9 bases remaining between them. CDR3 DNA sequence: TGCGCCAGCAGCTTGGGTCAGCCGCCCTACGAGCAGTACTTC. Encoded protein: CASSLGQPPYEQYF.

The gene calls are TRBV25-1 and TRBJ2-2; TRBD2 might be the D (6 bases). This CDR3 spans 16 amino acids. Trimming cost V 1 base and J 5 bases, with 14 bases left between them. Germline V gene data show CDR1 as MGHDK and CDR2 as SYGVNS. Written as DNA, the CDR3 is TGTGCCAGCAGTGAATTAGGGACTCCCGGGACCGGGGAGCTGTTTTTT. Residues: CASSELGTPGTGELFF.

This clone was seen only a few times. The genes are TRBV14 and TRBJ1-3; tentative D call: TRBD1 (5 bases). This CDR3 region has 14 residues. Germline loops: CDR1 SGHDN, CDR2 FVKESK. Trimming left V 4 bases short and J 4 bases short, with 11 bases between. CDR3: CASSREHRGNTIYF. As DNA, the CDR3 is TGTGCCAGCAGCCGGGAGCACAGGGGAAACACCATATATTTT. The full variable domain, with the rest looked up from reference TRBV14 and TRBJ1-3, is EAGVTQFPSHSVIEKGQTVTLRCDPISGHDNLYWYRRVMGKEIKFLLHFVKESKQDESGMPNNRFLAERTGGTYSTLKVQPAELEDSGVYFCASSREHRGNTIYFGEGSWLTVV.

The chain employs TRBV6-1 and TRBJ2-7, with D perhaps assigned TRBD1 or TRBD2 (5 bases each). This CDR3 is 12 amino acids long. From germline, CDR1 is MNHNS and CDR2 SASEGT. V dropped 10 bases and J dropped 4 bases, with 14 bases sitting between them. In DNA, the CDR3 is TGTGCCATTAGGACCGAGGGGTACGAGCAGTACTTC. Translation gives CAIRTEGYEQYF.

This clone was seen once. V usage is TRBV9 and J usage is TRBJ2-7; unclear D gene. The CDR3 totals 15 residues. CDR1 and CDR2 (germline): SGDLS, YYNGEE. Trimming left V 1 base short and J 4 bases short, with 15 bases between. CDR3 sequence (DNA): TGTGCCAGCAGCGTATCTGAACCGCCTTGGTACGAGCAGTACTTC. This gives the protein CASSVSEPPWYEQYF.

The rearrangement joins TRBV7-9 to TRBJ2-7; weak D call: TRBD1 (6 bases). The CDR3 loop spans 14 amino acids. The ends were cut back, 1 base at V and 4 bases at J, with 11 bases in the middle. From germline, CDR1 is SEHNR and CDR2 FQNEAQ (reference sequence). The CDR3 region is CASSLDGTRYEQYF. In nucleotides, the CDR3 is TGTGCCAGCAGCTTAGATGGGACAAGGTACGAGCAGTACTTC. Looking up the rest from reference TRBV7-9 and TRBJ2-7 gives the full variable domain: DTGVSQNPRHKITKRGQNVTFRCDPISEHNRLYWYRQTLGQGPEFLTYFQNEAQLEKSRLLSDRFSAERPKGSFSTLEIQRTEQGDSAMYLCASSLDGTRYEQYFGPGTRLTVT.

This clone has more than one count but fewer than ten. The chain carries TRBV21-1 and TRBJ1-1; the DNA was not compared with TRBD1, the D call given in the table. TRBV21-1 is designated a pseudogene. The CDR3 consists of 15 residues. CDR3 sequence: CASSSPDRDGFEAFF. In DNA form, the CDR3 reads TGTGCCAGCAGCTCCCCTGACAGGGACGGATTTGAAGCTTTCTTT.

The chain uses TRBV7-7 and TRBJ2-5; TRBD1 agrees at 10 bases. The CDR3 spans 15 residues. Per germline, CDR1 SSHAT and CDR2 FNYEAQ (reference sequence). The CDR3 spells CASRPGTGVGETQYF. CDR3 DNA: TGTGCTAGCCGACCCGGGACAGGGGTGGGCGAGACCCAGTACTTC.

The J gene is TRBJ1-1, the V gene TRBV2; maybe TRBD1 (5 bases). CDR1 and CDR2 from the germline V gene are SNHLY and FYNNEI. This CDR3 has 15 residues. V was cut by 6 bases and J by 0 bases, with 14 bases left in between. The CDR3 DNA follows: TGTGCCAGCAGGGGACCGATCGTCATGAACACTGAAGCTTTCTTT. Protein product: CASRGPIVMNTEAFF.

The J gene is TRBJ2-3, the V gene TRBV9; a possible D gene is TRBD1 (6 bases). CDR3 length: 16 residues. V was trimmed by 0 bases and J by 3 bases, leaving 14 bases between them. Looked up from germline, CDR1 is SGDLS and CDR2 is YYNGEE. CDR3 amino acids: CASSVEGGRATDTQYF. CDR3 sequence (DNA): TGTGCCAGCAGCGTAGAAGGGGGTCGAGCTACAGATACGCAGTATTTT.

The rearrangement joins TRBV4-2 to TRBJ1-5, with a weak D call TRBD1 (6 bases). Trimming took 0 bases from V and 6 from J, leaving 18 bases between them. CDR1 is LGHNA, CDR2 YNFKEQ, per germline. CDR3 size: 17 residues. The CDR3 DNA is TGTGCCAGCAGCCAAGAGTTCAGGACAGAGGACCGTCAGCCCCAGCATTTT. Translating it yields CASSQEFRTEDRQPQHF.

DNA of the CDR3: TGTGCCAGCAGCTTTAGCGGCGCGAACACCGGGGAGCTGTTTTTT. Residues: CASSFSGANTGELFF. The chain has TRBV11-3 and TRBJ2-2; the D gene is possibly TRBD2 (6 bases). CDR3 length equals 15 residues. The germline CDR1 and CDR2 sequences are SGHNT and YENEEA. Trimming took 3 bases from V and 0 from J, leaving 8 bases between them.

V and J are TRBV28 and TRBJ1-2; TRBD1 matches at 9 bases. CDR3 length: 13 residues. Germline loops: CDR1 MDHEN, CDR2 SYDVKM. V lost 2 bases, J lost 5 bases, and 0 bases stayed unmatched. The CDR3 loop reads CASSLGQGYGYTF. For the CDR3, the DNA is TGTGCCAGCAGTTTAGGACAGGGGTATGGCTACACCTTC.

V and J are TRBV6-6 and TRBJ2-3; TRBD1 agrees at 12 bases. This CDR3 has 16 amino acids. After removal of 4 bases from V and 2 bases from J, the junction contained 4 bases not matched to a gene. Germline values: CDR1 MNHNY, CDR2 SVGAGI (reference sequence). CDR3 DNA sequence: TGTGCCAGCAGTTGGGGGACAGGGGGCGACACAGATACGCAGTATTTT. Its translation is CASSWGTGGDTDTQYF.

The chain carries TRBV7-2 and TRBJ1-4; D gene unclear. The CDR3 loop spans 11 amino acids. From germline, CDR1 is SGHTA and CDR2 FQGNSA. Trimming shortened V by 1 base and J by 11 bases, and 5 bases separated the two germline ends. CDR3 nucleotides: TGTGCCAGCAGCTTAGAAGCGAAACTGTTTTTT. Protein: CASSLEAKLFF.

In its sample, this clone was seen a few times. The CDR3 sequence: CASSLGRRPYEQYF. The DNA of the CDR3 is TGTGCCAGCAGTTTAGGCAGGAGGCCCTACGAGCAGTACTTC. The chain uses TRBV27 and TRBJ2-7; possibly TRBD2 for D (5 bases). The CDR3 has 14 amino acids. Germline CDR1 MNHEY, CDR2 SMNVEV (reference sequence). V lost 2 bases to trimming and J lost 2 bases, with 10 bases between them.

The chain carries TRBV11-2 and TRBJ2-5, with TRBD1 as a possible D gene (6 bases). The V gene's germline CDR1 is SGHAT and CDR2 FQNNGV. The CDR3 sequence is 16 residues long. The germline V and J ends were trimmed by 6 bases and 3 bases, with 20 bases remaining between them. CDR3: CASRRAPGHEEETQYF. CDR3 nucleotides: TGTGCCAGCAGGAGGGCGCCGGGACATGAGGAAGAGACCCAGTACTTC.

This chain uses TRBV5-1 with TRBJ2-7; 14 nucleotides agree with TRBD2. The junction had 9 bases not matched to a gene; V was cut back by 4 bases and J by 3 bases. This CDR3 is 17 amino acids long. Germline values: CDR1 SGHRS, CDR2 YFSETQ. The CDR3 region has the DNA TGCGCCAGCAGCCACGACACCGGGACTAGCGGGAGCTACGAGCAGTACTTC. Encoded protein: CASSHDTGTSGSYEQYF.

The chain joins TRBV10-3 to TRBJ2-7; D is unresolved. CDR1 is ENHRY, CDR2 SYGVKD, per germline. With 7 bases removed from V and 0 bases from J, the gap between germline ends came to 16 bases. The CDR3 spans 15 residues. The CDR3 nucleotides read TGTGCCATCATGTCTCCGGACGGACGCTCCTACGAGCAGTACTTC. Its protein product is CAIMSPDGRSYEQYF.

V gene TRBV9 combines with J gene TRBJ2-3; TRBD1 or TRBD2 may be the D gene (6 bases each). Germline CDR1 SGDLS, CDR2 YYNGEE. Trimming took off 0 bases at V and 2 bases at J, with 10 bases between the two ends. The CDR3 is 15 amino acids. The CDR3 DNA follows: TGTGCCAGCAGCGTAGGGGGGGCGGTCACAGATACGCAGTATTTT. Translated, it gives CASSVGGAVTDTQYF.

J is TRBJ2-3 and V is TRBV9, with TRBD2 matching over 14 bases. V was clipped by 4 bases and J by 1 base; unmatched bases: 14. CDR3 size: 20 residues. CDR1 is SGDLS, CDR2 YYNGEE, per germline. CDR3 in DNA: TGTGCCAGCAGCTCTCGCTCGGGACTAGCGGGAGTCGGGGGCACAGATACGCAGTATTTT. Amino acids: CASSSRSGLAGVGGTDTQYF.

The chain employs TRBV7-2 and TRBJ2-7; TRBD2 matches 7 bases. Germline V gene lookup returns CDR1 SGHTA and CDR2 FQGNSA. This CDR3 spans 15 amino acids. J lost 0 bases, V lost 6 bases, and 8 bases had no gene match. The CDR3 reads CASSPSGASSYEQYF. As DNA, the CDR3 is TGTGCCAGCAGTCCAAGCGGGGCGAGCTCCTACGAGCAGTACTTC. Full variable domain (outside the CDR3, taken from reference TRBV7-2 and TRBJ2-7): GAGVSQSPSNKVTEKGKDVELRCDPISGHTALYWYRQSLGQGLEFLIYFQGNSAPDKSGLPSDRFSAERTGGSVSTLTIQRTQQEDSAVYLCASSPSGASSYEQYFGPGTRLTVT.

The chain has TRBV5-1 and TRBJ2-7; 15 bases map to TRBD2. Trimming cost V 2 bases and J 2 bases; bases outside gene matches: 8. From germline, CDR1 is SGHRS and CDR2 YFSETQ. This CDR3 spans 18 amino acids. The CDR3 sequence is CASSFTQWTSGRAYEQYF. CDR3 bases: TGCGCCAGCAGCTTTACCCAATGGACTAGCGGGAGGGCCTACGAGCAGTACTTC.

V is TRBV5-1 and J is TRBJ2-7; TRBD2 matches 8 bases. V lost 3 bases to trimming and J lost 5 bases; unmatched junction nucleotides: 13. CDR1 and CDR2 (germline): SGHRS, YFSETQ. CDR3 length: 16 amino acids. The CDR3 loop reads CASSSWTGTRLDEQYF. The CDR3 DNA reads TGCGCCAGCAGCTCCTGGACCGGGACTAGACTAGACGAGCAGTACTTC.

The J gene is TRBJ2-7, the V gene TRBV5-4, with TRBD2 as a possible D gene (6 bases). Trimming pared 2 bases from V and 0 bases from J, leaving 18 bases between. In germline, CDR1 is SGHNT, CDR2 YYREEE (reference sequence). CDR3 size: 17 residues. CDR3 bases: TGTGCCAGCAGCTTTCGAGCGGGCGCCACCATCTCCTACGAGCAGTACTTC. This sequence encodes CASSFRAGATISYEQYF.

The V gene is TRBV9, the J gene TRBJ2-3; D tentatively reads TRBD1 or TRBD2 (5 bases each). Looked up from germline, CDR1 is SGDLS and CDR2 is YYNGEE. The CDR3 is 15 residues long. The V and J ends lost 0 bases and 4 bases respectively, with 12 bases between them. The CDR3 coding sequence is TGTGCCAGCAGCGTAGGGGGGAACCCGGCAGATACGCAGTATTTT. Protein: CASSVGGNPADTQYF.

The CDR3: CASSIAGAYNEQFF. CDR3 in DNA: TGTGCCAGCAGTATAGCGGGCGCCTACAATGAGCAGTTCTTC. This chain connects TRBV28 to TRBJ2-1; 7 nucleotides match TRBD2. This CDR3 spans 14 amino acids. Germline CDR1 is MDHEN and CDR2 is SYDVKM. With 5 bases clipped from V and 2 bases from J, the junction kept 3 bases outside the gene matches.

The chain employs TRBV28 and TRBJ2-7; TRBD1 matches at 7 bases. Germline assignment: CDR1 MDHEN and CDR2 SYDVKM. The CDR3 covers 13 residues. V lost 4 bases to trimming and J lost 6 bases; unmatched junction nucleotides: 6. The CDR3 is CASSSRQGSEQYF. The CDR3, as DNA: TGTGCCAGCAGTTCGAGACAGGGCTCCGAGCAGTACTTC.